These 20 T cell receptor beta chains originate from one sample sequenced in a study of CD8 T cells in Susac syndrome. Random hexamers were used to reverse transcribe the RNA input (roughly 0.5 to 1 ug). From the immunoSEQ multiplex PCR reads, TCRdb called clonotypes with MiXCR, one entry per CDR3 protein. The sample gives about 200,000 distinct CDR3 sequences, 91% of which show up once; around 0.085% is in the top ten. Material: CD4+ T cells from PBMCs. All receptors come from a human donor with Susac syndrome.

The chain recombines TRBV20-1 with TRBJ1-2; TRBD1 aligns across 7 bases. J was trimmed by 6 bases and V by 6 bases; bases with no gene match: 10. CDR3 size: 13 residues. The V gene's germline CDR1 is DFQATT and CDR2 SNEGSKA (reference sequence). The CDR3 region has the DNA TGCAGTGCCGACAGGGCTAATATTAATGGCTACACCTTC. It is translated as CSADRANINGYTF.

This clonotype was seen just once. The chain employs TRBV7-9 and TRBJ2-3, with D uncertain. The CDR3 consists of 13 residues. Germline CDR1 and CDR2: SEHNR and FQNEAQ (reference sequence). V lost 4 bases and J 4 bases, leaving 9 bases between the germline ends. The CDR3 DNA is TGTGCCAGCAGCTCCAATTGGGCAGATACGCAGTATTTT. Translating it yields CASSSNWADTQYF.

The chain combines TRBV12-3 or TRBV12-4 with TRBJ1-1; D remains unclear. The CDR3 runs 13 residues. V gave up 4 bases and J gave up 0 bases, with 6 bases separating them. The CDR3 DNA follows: TGTGCCAGCAGTTCGTTGATGAACACTGAAGCTTTCTTT. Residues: CASSSLMNTEAFF.

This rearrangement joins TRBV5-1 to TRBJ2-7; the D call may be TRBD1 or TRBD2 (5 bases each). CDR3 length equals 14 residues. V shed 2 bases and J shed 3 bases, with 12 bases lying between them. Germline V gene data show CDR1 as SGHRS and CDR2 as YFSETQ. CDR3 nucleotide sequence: TGCGCCAGCAGCTTTGGGGGTGTTAGCTACGAGCAGTACTTC. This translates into CASSFGGVSYEQYF.

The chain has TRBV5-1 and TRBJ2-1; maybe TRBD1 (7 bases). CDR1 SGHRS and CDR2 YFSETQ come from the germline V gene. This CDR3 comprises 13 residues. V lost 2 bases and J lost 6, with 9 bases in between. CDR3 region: CASSFQGGNEQFF. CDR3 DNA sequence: TGCGCCAGCAGCTTTCAGGGGGGCAATGAGCAGTTCTTC.

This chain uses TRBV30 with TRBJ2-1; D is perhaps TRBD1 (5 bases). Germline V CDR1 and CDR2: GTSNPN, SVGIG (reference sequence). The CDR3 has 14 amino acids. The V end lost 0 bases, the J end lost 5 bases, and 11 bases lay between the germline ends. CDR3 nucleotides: TGTGCCTGGAGTGTGGGGCTCCCTAACAATGAGCAGTTCTTC. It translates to CAWSVGLPNNEQFF. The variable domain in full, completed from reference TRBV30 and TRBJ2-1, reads SQTIHQWPATLVQPVGSPLSLECTVEGTSNPNLYWYRQAAGRGLQLLFYSVGIGQISSEVPQNLSASRPQDRQFILSSKKLLLSDSGFYLCAWSVGLPNNEQFFGPGTRLTVL.

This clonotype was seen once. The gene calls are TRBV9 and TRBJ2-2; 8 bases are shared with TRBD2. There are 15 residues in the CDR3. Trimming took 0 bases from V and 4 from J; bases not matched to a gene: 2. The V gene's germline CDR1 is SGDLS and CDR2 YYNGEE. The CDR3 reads CASSVGTSFTGELFF. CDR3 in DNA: TGTGCCAGCAGCGTAGGGACTAGCTTCACCGGGGAGCTGTTTTTT.

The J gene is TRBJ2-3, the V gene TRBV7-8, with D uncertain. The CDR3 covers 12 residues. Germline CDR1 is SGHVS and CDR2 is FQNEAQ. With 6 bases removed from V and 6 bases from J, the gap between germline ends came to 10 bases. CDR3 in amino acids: CASSLERDTQYF. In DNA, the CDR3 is TGTGCCAGCAGTCTCGAGAGGGATACGCAGTATTTT. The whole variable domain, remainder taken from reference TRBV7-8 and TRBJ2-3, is GAGVSQSPRYKVAKRGQDVALRCDPISGHVSLFWYQQALGQGPEFLTYFQNEAQLDKSGLPSDRFFAERPEGSVSTLKIQRTQQEDSAVYLCASSLERDTQYFGPGTRLTVL.

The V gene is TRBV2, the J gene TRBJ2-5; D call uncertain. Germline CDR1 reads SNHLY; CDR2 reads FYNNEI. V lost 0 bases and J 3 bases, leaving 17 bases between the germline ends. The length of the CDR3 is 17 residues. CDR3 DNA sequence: TGTGCCAGCAGTGAAGCGTTGTCGGGCCTCTATGAAGAGACCCAGTACTTC. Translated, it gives CASSEALSGLYEETQYF.

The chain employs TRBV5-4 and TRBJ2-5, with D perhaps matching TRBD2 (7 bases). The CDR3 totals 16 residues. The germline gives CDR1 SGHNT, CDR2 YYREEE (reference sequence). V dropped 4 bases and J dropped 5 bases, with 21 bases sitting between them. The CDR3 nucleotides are TGTGCCAGCAGCGGGGGGGGGCCAGGAGGGCCGGAGACCCAGTACTTC. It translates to CASSGGGPGGPETQYF.

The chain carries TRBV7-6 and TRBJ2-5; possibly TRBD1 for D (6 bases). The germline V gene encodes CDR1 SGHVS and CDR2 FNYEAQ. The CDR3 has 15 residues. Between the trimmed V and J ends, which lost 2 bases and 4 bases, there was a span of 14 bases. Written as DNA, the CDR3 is TGTGCCAGCAGCTTAAATGGACAGCGAAGAGAGACCCAGTACTTC. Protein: CASSLNGQRRETQYF.

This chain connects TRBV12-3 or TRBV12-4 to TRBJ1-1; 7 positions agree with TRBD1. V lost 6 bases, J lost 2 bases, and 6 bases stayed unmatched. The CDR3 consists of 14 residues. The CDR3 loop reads CASRSQGENTEAFF. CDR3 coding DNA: TGTGCCAGCAGATCGCAGGGGGAAAACACTGAAGCTTTCTTT.

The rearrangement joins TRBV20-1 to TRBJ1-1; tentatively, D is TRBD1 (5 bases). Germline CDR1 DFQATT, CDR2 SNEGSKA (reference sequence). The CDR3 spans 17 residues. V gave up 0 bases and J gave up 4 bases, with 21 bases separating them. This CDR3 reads CSARDRVVGTLGTEAFF. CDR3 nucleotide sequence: TGCAGTGCTAGAGATAGGGTAGTGGGGACCCTGGGCACTGAAGCTTTCTTT.

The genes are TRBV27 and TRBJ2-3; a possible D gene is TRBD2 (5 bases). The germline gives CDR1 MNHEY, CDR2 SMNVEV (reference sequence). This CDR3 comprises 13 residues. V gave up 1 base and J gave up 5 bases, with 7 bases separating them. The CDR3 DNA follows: TGTGCCAGCAGTTTATTCGGGGTAGATACGCAGTATTTT. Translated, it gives CASSLFGVDTQYF.

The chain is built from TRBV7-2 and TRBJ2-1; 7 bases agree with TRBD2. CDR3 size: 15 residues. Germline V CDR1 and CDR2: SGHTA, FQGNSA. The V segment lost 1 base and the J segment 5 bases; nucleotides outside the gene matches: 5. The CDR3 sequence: CASSLGTSMHNEQFF. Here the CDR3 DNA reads TGTGCCAGCAGCTTAGGGACTAGTATGCACAATGAGCAGTTCTTC.

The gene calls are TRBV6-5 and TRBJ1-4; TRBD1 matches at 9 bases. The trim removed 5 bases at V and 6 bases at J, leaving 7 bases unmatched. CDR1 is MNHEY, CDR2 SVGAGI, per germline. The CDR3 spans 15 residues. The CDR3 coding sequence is TGTGCCAGCAGTAGACACAGGGGGCAAGATGAAAAACTGTTTTTT. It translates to CASSRHRGQDEKLFF.

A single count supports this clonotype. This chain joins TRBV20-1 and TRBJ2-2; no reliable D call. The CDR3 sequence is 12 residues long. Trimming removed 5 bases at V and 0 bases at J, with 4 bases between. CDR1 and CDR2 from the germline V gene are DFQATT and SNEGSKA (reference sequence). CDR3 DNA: TGCAGTGCTCCGGCGAACACCGGGGAGCTGTTTTTT. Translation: CSAPANTGELFF.

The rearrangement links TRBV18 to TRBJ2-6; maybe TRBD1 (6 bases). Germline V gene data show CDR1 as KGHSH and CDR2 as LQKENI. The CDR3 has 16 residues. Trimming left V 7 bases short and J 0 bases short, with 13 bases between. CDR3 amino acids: CASFGQTTSGANVLTF. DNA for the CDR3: TGTGCCAGCTTCGGACAGACAACCTCTGGGGCCAACGTCCTGACTTTC.

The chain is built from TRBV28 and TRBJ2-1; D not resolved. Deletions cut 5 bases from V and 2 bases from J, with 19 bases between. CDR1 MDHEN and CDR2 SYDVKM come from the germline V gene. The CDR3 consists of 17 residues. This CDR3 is CASSRTLRRRAYNEQFF. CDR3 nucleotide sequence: TGTGCCAGCAGTCGCACCCTCCGACGCCGAGCCTACAATGAGCAGTTCTTC.

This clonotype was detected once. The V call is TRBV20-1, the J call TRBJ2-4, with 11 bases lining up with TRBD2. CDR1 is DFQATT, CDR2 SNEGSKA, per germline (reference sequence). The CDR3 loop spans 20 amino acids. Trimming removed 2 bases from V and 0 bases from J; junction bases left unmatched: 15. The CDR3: CSARRLSRLAGNLAKNIQYF. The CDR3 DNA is TGCAGTGCTAGACGACTCTCCCGACTAGCGGGGAATCTAGCCAAAAACATTCAGTACTTC.